The 15 T cell receptor beta chains given below trace back to one sample, sequenced in a study of T-cell reconstitution after alpha-beta-depleted transplantation in children. Construction of the TCRbeta library involved unique molecular identifiers. Using its own MiXCR run on the PCR reads, TCRdb lists one record per CDR3 protein. The sample carries 200,000 to 250,000 distinct CDR3 sequences, roughly a tenth recorded once. Sample: PBMCs, taken before TCRalphabeta/CD19-depleted stem cell transplant. The receptors stem from a child in the first two years of life with acute myeloid leukemia, due to receive a stem cell transplant.

This clonotype came up many times. The gene calls are TRBV7-9 and TRBJ2-2; D remains ambiguous. Trimming pared 5 bases from V and 7 bases from J, leaving 2 bases between. The germline V gene has CDR1 SEHNR and CDR2 FQNEAQ (reference sequence). The CDR3 runs 10 residues. In DNA, the CDR3 is TGTGCCAGCAGCCACGGGGAGCTGTTTTTT. As protein: CASSHGELFF.

V is TRBV5-6 and J is TRBJ2-3, with 10 bases identical to TRBD2. Germline trimming cut 1 base from V and 2 bases from J; bases unmatched to any gene: 4. Looked up from germline, CDR1 is SGHDT and CDR2 is YYEEEE. The CDR3 spans 16 residues. The CDR3 DNA sequence: TGTGCCAGCAGCTTGTTGACTAGCGGGTTCACAGATACGCAGTATTTT. Amino acids: CASSLLTSGFTDTQYF.

This clonotype was detected many times. The CDR3 DNA is TGTGCCAGCAGCAAAAAATCCCCGAGGGAGCCCCAGCATTTT. Its translation: CASSKKSPREPQHF. The chain employs TRBV21-1 and TRBJ1-5. TRBV21-1 is noted as a pseudogene. The CDR3 is made up of 14 amino acids.

This clonotype was counted ten times or more. The chain carries TRBV5-1 and TRBJ1-3; D is possibly TRBD1 (6 bases). The V end was cut by 4 bases, the J end by 0 bases, with 11 bases between. CDR1 and CDR2 (germline): SGHRS, YFSETQ. This CDR3 contains 15 residues. This CDR3 reads CASSPGHLSGNTIYF. In nucleotides, the CDR3 is TGCGCCAGCAGCCCGGGACATCTCTCTGGAAACACCATATATTTT.

Ten or more counts support this clonotype. The chain recombines TRBV20-1 with TRBJ2-3; D remains unclear. CDR1 and CDR2 (germline): DFQATT, SNEGSKA (reference sequence). The length of the CDR3 is 13 residues. V was pared by 7 bases and J by 2 bases, with 13 bases between. DNA of the CDR3: TGCAGTGTTAGGAGAGACACCACAGATACGCAGTATTTT. This gives the protein CSVRRDTTDTQYF.

CDR3 residues: CASSLLRTSGLRGFDEQFF. CDR3 DNA: TGTGCCAGCAGCTTATTACGGACTAGCGGGCTACGAGGCTTCGATGAGCAGTTCTTC. The chain links TRBV11-2 to TRBJ2-1, with 11 positions matching TRBD2. The junction had 17 bases not matched to a gene; V was cut back by 2 bases and J by 8 bases. This CDR3 spans 19 amino acids. Germline V gives CDR1 SGHAT, CDR2 FQNNGV.

This clonotype was seen repeatedly, ten times or more. The V gene is TRBV10-3, the J gene TRBJ2-1, with D possibly matching TRBD1 (6 bases). Germline V gene lookup returns CDR1 ENHRY and CDR2 SYGVKD. The CDR3 consists of 15 residues. The V gene lost 6 bases and the J gene lost 7 bases, with 19 bases spanning the gap. The CDR3 here is CAISRGTGQKNEQFF. The CDR3 nucleotides are TGTGCCATCAGCCGTGGTACAGGGCAAAAGAATGAGCAGTTCTTC.

This clonotype was detected many times. This chain connects TRBV7-9 to TRBJ2-7, with a tentative D call TRBD1 (5 bases). This CDR3 contains 13 residues. Trimming removed 5 bases from V and 0 bases from J, with 8 bases in between. Germline loops: CDR1 SEHNR, CDR2 FQNEAQ (reference sequence). The CDR3 region has the DNA TGTGCCAGCAGCGAAGACAGCTCCTACGAGCAGTACTTC. It is translated as CASSEDSSYEQYF.

This clonotype was picked up a small number of times. The chain recombines TRBV29-1 with TRBJ2-7; perhaps D is TRBD1 or TRBD2 (5 bases each). Per the germline V gene, CDR1 is SQVTM and CDR2 is ANQGSEA. The CDR3 length is 12 residues. With 7 bases removed from V and 3 bases from J, the gap between germline ends came to 13 bases. The DNA for the CDR3 is TGCAGCGGTGGCGGTGGGGGCTACGAGCAGTACTTC. This encodes CSGGGGGYEQYF.

The chain employs TRBV14 and TRBJ1-2, with D perhaps TRBD1 (5 bases). Germline CDR1 and CDR2: SGHDN and FVKESK. This CDR3 comprises 14 residues. V was cut by 4 bases and J by 5 bases, with 14 bases left in between. The CDR3 DNA is TGTGCCAGCAGCCCTACTTCGGGACCTTATGGCTACACCTTC. It yields the protein CASSPTSGPYGYTF.

The chain has TRBV10-3 and TRBJ1-2, with D tentatively TRBD1 (6 bases). The V and J ends lost 4 bases and 3 bases respectively, with 12 bases between them. The CDR3 is made up of 14 amino acids. Germline loops: CDR1 ENHRY, CDR2 SYGVKD. The CDR3 spells CAISGQDSHYGYTF. DNA of the CDR3: TGTGCCATCAGTGGTCAGGACAGTCACTATGGCTACACCTTC.

This clonotype was detected a few times. V and J are TRBV20-1 and TRBJ2-3; 12 nucleotides match TRBD2. Trimming at V came to 0 bases and at J to 2 bases, leaving 9 bases not matched to a gene. The CDR3 is made up of 18 amino acids. Germline loops: CDR1 DFQATT, CDR2 SNEGSKA (reference sequence). CDR3 in amino acids: CSARESSGRVWSTDTQYF. The CDR3 DNA follows: TGCAGTGCTAGAGAGTCTAGCGGGAGGGTTTGGTCCACAGATACGCAGTATTTT.

In its sample, this clonotype was seen many times. The rearrangement joins TRBV20-1 to TRBJ2-1; either TRBD1 or TRBD2 may supply D (6 bases each). The CDR3 consists of 16 residues. Deletions cut 5 bases from V and 0 bases from J, with 17 bases between. CDR1 DFQATT and CDR2 SNEGSKA come from the germline V gene (reference sequence). CDR3 loop: CSALIRRGASYNEQFF. CDR3 bases: TGCAGTGCTCTTATAAGGAGGGGGGCCTCCTACAATGAGCAGTTCTTC.

In this sample, this clonotype turned up many times. The chain links TRBV28 to TRBJ2-2; D unresolved. The ends were cut back, 7 bases at V and 4 bases at J, with 10 bases in the middle. Germline V gene data show CDR1 as MDHEN and CDR2 as SYDVKM. There are 13 residues in the CDR3. The CDR3 nucleotides read TGTGCCAGCAAATTATCGGTCACCGGGGAGCTGTTTTTT. It codes for CASKLSVTGELFF.

This clonotype was seen ten or more times. V is TRBV7-2 and J is TRBJ1-5; 8 bases fit TRBD1. Trimming took 5 bases from V and 7 from J; bases not matched to a gene: 7. Germline V gene data show CDR1 as SGHTA and CDR2 as FQGNSA. The CDR3 is 14 residues long. The CDR3: CASSNRDRLQPQHF. The CDR3 DNA reads as TGTGCCAGCAGCAATCGGGACAGGCTACAGCCCCAGCATTTT. The full variable domain, with the rest looked up from reference TRBV7-2 and TRBJ1-5, is GAGVSQSPSNKVTEKGKDVELRCDPISGHTALYWYRQSLGQGLEFLIYFQGNSAPDKSGLPSDRFSAERTGGSVSTLTIQRTQQEDSAVYLCASSNRDRLQPQHFGDGTRLSIL.